The T cell receptor (beta chain) under discussion was sequenced for a study of blood T cell repertoires in COVID-19. The method was immunoSEQ multiplex PCR; TCRdb's version includes in-frame clones alone and lacks a portion of them. The sample holds 190,000 or so clones, around 86% seen once. Germline-derived CDR1 and CDR2 are MGHRA and YSYEKL. The CDR3 is made up of 15 amino acids. Trimming pared 4 bases from V and 4 bases from J, leaving 16 bases between. Only a few counts were recorded for this clone. The TCR originated in a man in his forties with active or convalescent COVID-19. The chain employs TRBV4-1 and TRBJ1-1; possible D gene TRBD1, 6 bases. The sample was peripheral blood. The CDR3 sequence: CASSRLQGRGTEAFF. CDR3 nucleotide sequence: TGCGCCAGCAGCCGACTACAGGGAAGGGGCACTGAAGCTTTCTTT.